This entry lists 8 T cell receptor beta chains sequenced from one sample in a study of CD8+ T cells in alopecia areata. RNA was extracted and reverse transcribed into cDNA as the sequencing template. The data were produced by immunoSEQ multiplex PCR, yet TCRdb's version contains in-frame clones alone and is incomplete. The repertoire holds 250,000 to 350,000 clones, with around three fifths as singletons. Treatment described: oral pan-JAK inhibitor, 5-10 mg twice daily. Here the sequenced sample was CD4+ T cells sorted from blood, taken at week 52, from a patient treated with tofacitinib. The receptors here all came from a human donor with alopecia areata.

V is TRBV30 and J is TRBJ1-1, with D hard to call. The CDR3 runs 15 residues. The V gene's germline CDR1 is GTSNPN and CDR2 SVGIG (reference sequence). Trimming took off 0 bases at V and 3 bases at J, with 14 bases between the two ends. DNA of the CDR3: TGTGCCTGGAGTGTACCCGGAGGGAAACACACTGAAGCTTTCTTT. Translating it yields CAWSVPGGKHTEAFF.

This clone has a count of ten or more. V usage is TRBV19 and J usage is TRBJ2-5, with TRBD2 identical over 9 bases. J lost 3 bases, V lost 10 bases, and 3 bases had no gene match. CDR3 length: 12 residues. Germline V lookup: CDR1 LNHDA, CDR2 SQIVND (reference sequence). CDR3 sequence (DNA): TGTGCCACCGGGACTAGCAAAGAGACCCAGTACTTC. Translation: CATGTSKETQYF.

CDR3 loop: CASSKELYSPLHF. As DNA, the CDR3 is TGTGCCAGCAGCAAGGAGCTTTATTCACCCCTCCACTTT. The chain links TRBV7-2 to TRBJ1-6; D is unresolved. Germline V gives CDR1 SGHTA, CDR2 FQGNSA. Trimming removed 5 bases from V and 8 bases from J, with 10 bases in between. CDR3 length equals 13 residues. Together with reference TRBV7-2 and TRBJ1-6, the CDR3 gives the full variable domain: GAGVSQSPSNKVTEKGKDVELRCDPISGHTALYWYRQSLGQGLEFLIYFQGNSAPDKSGLPSDRFSAERTGGSVSTLTIQRTQQEDSAVYLCASSKELYSPLHFGNGTRLTVT.

The rearrangement joins TRBV11-2 to TRBJ2-1, with D perhaps TRBD1 (5 bases). Germline values: CDR1 SGHAT, CDR2 FQNNGV. This CDR3 comprises 16 residues. V was clipped by 2 bases and J by 9 bases, with 20 bases between them. CDR3 in amino acids: CASSLPLGTGLAEQFF. The CDR3 region has the DNA TGTGCCAGCAGCTTACCCCTGGGAACAGGTCTTGCTGAGCAGTTCTTC.

The CDR3 DNA follows: TGTGCCAGTAGTAGACAGGGTTGGACCGGGGAGCTGTTTTTT. This sequence encodes CASSRQGWTGELFF. The chain combines TRBV19 with TRBJ2-2, with 7 bases matching TRBD1. Germline trimming cut 4 bases from V and 5 bases from J; bases unmatched to any gene: 4. The germline CDR1 and CDR2 sequences are LNHDA and SQIVND (reference sequence). CDR3 length: 14 residues.

The chain recombines TRBV27 with TRBJ1-5, with 7 bases identical to TRBD1. Germline V gene data show CDR1 as MNHEY and CDR2 as SMNVEV (reference sequence). The V gene end was trimmed by 5 bases and the J gene end by 4 bases; junction bases not matched to a gene: 8. This CDR3 spans 15 amino acids. The CDR3 DNA sequence: TGTGCCAGCAGTGCTGGGACAGCCTTAAATCAGCCCCAGCATTTT. It specifies CASSAGTALNQPQHF.

V and J are TRBV2 and TRBJ2-5, with TRBD1 identical over 8 bases. V shed 6 bases, J shed 4 bases, and the junction held 4 bases outside the gene matches. The CDR3 contains 13 residues. Germline-derived CDR1 and CDR2 are SNHLY and FYNNEI. The CDR3 DNA is TGTGCCAGCAGGAGACAGGGGCTAGAGACCCAGTACTTC. It is translated as CASRRQGLETQYF.

The chain carries TRBV6-5 and TRBJ1-5; no clear D gene. Germline values: CDR1 MNHEY, CDR2 SVGAGI. CDR3 length: 15 residues. The germline V and J ends were trimmed by 0 bases and 3 bases, with 9 bases remaining between them. CDR3 protein: CASSYSGAYNQPQHF. In DNA, the CDR3 is TGTGCCAGCAGTTACTCAGGCGCCTACAATCAGCCCCAGCATTTT.